The 24 T cell receptor beta chains reported below all come from one sample, sequenced in a study of CD8 T cells in ankylosing spondylitis. TCRdb fed the 5' RACE reads into MiXCR, producing one record per CDR3 protein. Of about 160,000 distinct CDR3 sequences listed, roughly 10% are singletons. Input material: blood, either unsorted or a sorted T cell fraction (not recorded which). The receptor source for this set is a female donor with ankylosing spondylitis or in good health (not recorded which).

In this sample, this clonotype turned up a few times. The chain combines TRBV3-1 with TRBJ2-1, with D unresolved. Trimming removed 4 bases at V and 7 bases at J, with 8 bases between. This CDR3 comprises 12 residues. Germline V lookup: CDR1 LGHDT, CDR2 YNNKEL (reference sequence). CDR3 sequence: CASSPQANEQFF. The CDR3 DNA reads TGTGCCAGCAGCCCCCAGGCAAATGAGCAGTTCTTC.

The rearrangement joins TRBV12-3 or TRBV12-4 to TRBJ2-1; TRBD1 matches at 7 bases. V was pared by 6 bases and J by 3 bases, with 17 bases of the junction left unmatched. The CDR3 is 18 amino acids. This CDR3 reads CASSPWGEQGGLYNEQFF. The CDR3, as DNA: TGTGCCAGCAGCCCCTGGGGCGAGCAAGGGGGCCTCTACAATGAGCAGTTCTTC.

The rearrangement links TRBV27 to TRBJ2-2; 8 bases agree with TRBD2. The germline V gene has CDR1 MNHEY and CDR2 SMNVEV (reference sequence). V lost 4 bases and J lost 6; bases outside the gene matches: 1. This CDR3 spans 13 amino acids. This CDR3 reads CASSSGGAGELFF. The CDR3 region has the DNA TGTGCCAGCAGTTCGGGAGGGGCCGGGGAGCTGTTTTTT.

This clonotype was seen repeatedly, ten times or more. This rearrangement joins TRBV12-3 or TRBV12-4 to TRBJ2-1; possible D gene TRBD2, 5 bases. The ends were cut back, 6 bases at V and 6 bases at J, with 15 bases in the middle. The CDR3 is 14 amino acids. The CDR3: CASSPRGSGNEQFF. Here the CDR3 DNA reads TGTGCCAGCAGCCCCCGTGGGAGCGGCAATGAGCAGTTCTTC.

This rearrangement joins TRBV20-1 to TRBJ2-3; weak D call: TRBD2 (6 bases). Trimming stripped 5 bases from V and 0 bases from J, with 9 bases between. The CDR3 loop spans 13 amino acids. Germline loops: CDR1 DFQATT, CDR2 SNEGSKA (reference sequence). This CDR3 is CSAGRGSTDTQYF. DNA for the CDR3: TGCAGTGCTGGGCGGGGAAGCACAGATACGCAGTATTTT.

This clonotype was recorded a few times. V is TRBV20-1 and J is TRBJ1-2; 8 nucleotides match TRBD1. There are 15 residues in the CDR3. The V segment lost 5 bases and the J segment 5 bases; nucleotides outside the gene matches: 13. Germline assignment: CDR1 DFQATT and CDR2 SNEGSKA (reference sequence). The CDR3 DNA sequence: TGCAGTGCTTTAGGATCGGACAGGGCTACGTATGGCTACACCTTC. Protein: CSALGSDRATYGYTF.

The rearrangement links TRBV7-2 to TRBJ2-3; the match to TRBD2 covers 9 bases. The V and J ends lost 5 bases and 6 bases, in that order; junction bases with no gene match: 9. The CDR3 is made up of 15 amino acids. From germline, CDR1 is SGHTA and CDR2 FQGNSA. Here the CDR3 DNA reads TGTGCCAGCAGCACCGCGGGGGGGGACGGCGATACGCAGTATTTT. This codes for CASSTAGGDGDTQYF.

The chain recombines TRBV30 with TRBJ1-2, with unresolved D. Trimming removed 1 base at V and 6 bases at J, with 9 bases between. The CDR3 length is 12 residues. Per the germline V gene, CDR1 is GTSNPN and CDR2 is SVGIG (reference sequence). CDR3 region: CAWSAGSDGYTF. The DNA of the CDR3 is TGTGCCTGGAGTGCGGGGTCTGATGGCTACACCTTC.

This clonotype was observed at least ten times. This chain connects TRBV6-2 or TRBV6-3 to TRBJ2-7; no clear D. This CDR3 has 13 amino acids. V lost 0 bases and J lost 4, with 7 bases in between. CDR1 is MNHEY and CDR2 is SVGEGT in the germline V gene. CDR3 nucleotides: TGTGCCAGCAGTTACTCGACCGGATACGAGCAGTACTTC. This codes for CASSYSTGYEQYF.

This clonotype was recorded a few times. The CDR3 bases are TGTGCCAGCAGCGTAGAGGAGAGAGGGAAAACAGAGCAGTTCTTC. Translated, it gives CASSVEERGKTEQFF. The chain links TRBV9 to TRBJ2-1; tentative D call: TRBD2 (5 bases). The length of the CDR3 is 15 residues. V was clipped by 0 bases and J by 10 bases, with 17 bases between them. Germline assignment: CDR1 SGDLS and CDR2 YYNGEE.

In its sample, this clonotype was seen many times. The V call is TRBV10-3, the J call TRBJ2-7, with 9 bases that match TRBD1. The trim removed 10 bases at V and 2 bases at J, leaving 9 bases unmatched. This CDR3 has 14 amino acids. Looked up from germline, CDR1 is ENHRY and CDR2 is SYGVKD. CDR3: CATNPGTGPYEQYF. The CDR3, as DNA: TGTGCCACCAATCCCGGGACAGGGCCCTACGAGCAGTACTTC.

This clonotype has only a few counts. The chain joins TRBV5-1 to TRBJ2-3; perhaps TRBD1 as D (5 bases). Per the germline V gene, CDR1 is SGHRS and CDR2 is YFSETQ. The CDR3 is 15 residues long. V was clipped by 6 bases and J by 0 bases, with 14 bases between them. Here the CDR3 reads CASTRDLSSTDTQYF. CDR3 bases: TGCGCCAGCACCAGGGATTTATCTAGCACAGATACGCAGTATTTT.

This clonotype was counted ten times or more. The genes are TRBV7-9 and TRBJ2-1; possible D gene TRBD1, 6 bases. V was shortened by 6 bases and J by 6 bases, with 9 bases between the two germline ends. This CDR3 region has 12 residues. From germline, CDR1 is SEHNR and CDR2 FQNEAQ (reference sequence). The CDR3 DNA reads as TGTGCCAGCAGACTGGACAGCAATGAGCAGTTCTTC. Protein product: CASRLDSNEQFF.

This clonotype came up a few times. The rearrangement uses TRBV12-3 or TRBV12-4 and TRBJ2-7, with 7 bases fitting TRBD1. The CDR3 extends over 12 amino acids. Trimming at V came to 3 bases and at J to 6 bases, leaving 2 bases not matched to a gene. The CDR3: CASSFPGGEQYF. The DNA for the CDR3 is TGTGCCAGCAGTTTCCCAGGGGGCGAGCAGTACTTC.

The chain joins TRBV16 to TRBJ1-5; 9 bases match TRBD1. V dropped 3 bases and J dropped 2; count of bases not matched to a gene: 2. Per germline, CDR1 KGHSY and CDR2 FQNENV. The CDR3 is made up of 15 amino acids. In DNA form, the CDR3 reads TGTGCCAGCAGCCAGAGGACAGGGGGCAATCAGCCCCAGCATTTT. It translates to CASSQRTGGNQPQHF.

The chain employs TRBV20-1 and TRBJ1-3, with D perhaps TRBD1 (5 bases). CDR3 length: 15 residues. The germline CDR1 and CDR2 sequences are DFQATT and SNEGSKA (reference sequence). The V end lost 5 bases, the J end lost 4 bases, and 18 bases lay between the germline ends. The CDR3 DNA reads TGCAGTGCTTACCCCAGGGCAGGGTCAGGAAACACCATATATTTT. It specifies CSAYPRAGSGNTIYF.

This clonotype was counted at least ten times. The chain has TRBV27 and TRBJ2-3; 8 bases map to TRBD2. V was pared by 5 bases and J by 10 bases, with 11 bases of the junction left unmatched. This CDR3 region has 14 residues. The V gene's germline CDR1 is MNHEY and CDR2 SMNVEV (reference sequence). CDR3 protein: CASSPGLAPSAQYF. DNA of the CDR3: TGTGCCAGCAGTCCCGGACTAGCCCCCAGTGCGCAGTATTTT.

This clonotype was counted many times. The rearrangement links TRBV20-1 to TRBJ2-7, with 7 bases that match TRBD1. The V gene end was trimmed by 6 bases and the J gene end by 7 bases; junction bases not matched to a gene: 12. CDR3 size: 13 residues. Germline lookup yields CDR1 DFQATT and CDR2 SNEGSKA (reference sequence). In DNA form, the CDR3 reads TGCAGTGCCCAAGGGGGCCGCGATTGGGAGCAGTACTTC. This encodes CSAQGGRDWEQYF.

V and J are TRBV15 and TRBJ1-2; 7 positions agree with TRBD1. CDR1 is LNHNV and CDR2 is YYDKDF in the germline V gene (reference sequence). J gave up 5 bases and V 5 bases, and 5 bases lay outside the gene matches. This CDR3 region has 13 residues. CDR3 in amino acids: CATSPGQKYGYTF. CDR3 in DNA: TGTGCCACCAGCCCGGGACAGAAGTATGGCTACACCTTC.

There are a few counts of this clonotype. The chain combines TRBV5-1 with TRBJ1-2; 10 bases agree with TRBD1. Germline V lookup: CDR1 SGHRS, CDR2 YFSETQ. The CDR3 has 14 residues. With 4 bases clipped from V and 6 bases from J, the junction kept 6 bases outside the gene matches. The CDR3 reads CASSLRGTGDGYTF. Written as DNA, the CDR3 is TGCGCCAGCAGCCTTCGCGGGACAGGGGATGGCTACACCTTC. Combining the CDR3 with reference TRBV5-1 and TRBJ1-2 gives the whole variable domain KAGVTQTPRYLIKTRGQQVTLSCSPISGHRSVSWYQQTPGQGLQFLFEYFSETQRNKGNFPGRFSGRQFSNSRSEMNVSTLELGDSALYLCASSLRGTGDGYTFGSGTRLTVV.

This chain uses TRBV18 with TRBJ2-5, with D perhaps TRBD2 (5 bases). This CDR3 spans 13 amino acids. Deletions cut 5 bases from V and 5 bases from J, with 12 bases between. The germline V gene has CDR1 KGHSH and CDR2 LQKENI. In nucleotides, the CDR3 is TGTGCCAGCTCAAGGACTCAGACGGAGACCCAGTACTTC. Translation gives CASSRTQTETQYF.

The chain combines TRBV5-1 with TRBJ2-1; TRBD1 might be the D (6 bases). The V gene's germline CDR1 is SGHRS and CDR2 YFSETQ. V was clipped by 3 bases and J by 9 bases, with 19 bases between them. CDR3 length: 15 residues. The CDR3 DNA reads as TGCGCCAGCAGCTCGAGTCTACAGGGTTCCGGTGAGCAGTTCTTC. Encoded protein: CASSSSLQGSGEQFF.

This clonotype appeared a few times. V usage is TRBV12-5 and J usage is TRBJ1-5; D is perhaps TRBD1 (6 bases). V dropped 4 bases and J dropped 5 bases, with 27 bases sitting between them. The CDR3 loop spans 19 amino acids. In germline, CDR1 is LGHNT, CDR2 FRNRAP. The CDR3 bases are TGTGCTAGTGGTTCCCCTCCGGGGGACACTCCCAAAGGGCATCAGCCCCAGCATTTT. It encodes CASGSPPGDTPKGHQPQHF. Full variable domain (outside the CDR3, taken from reference TRBV12-5 and TRBJ1-5): DARVTQTPRHKVTEMGQEVTMRCQPILGHNTVFWYRQTMMQGLELLAYFRNRAPLDDSGMPKDRFSAEMPDATLATLKIQPSEPRDSAVYFCASGSPPGDTPKGHQPQHFGDGTRLSIL.

The table lists this clonotype with many counts. V is TRBV4-3 and J is TRBJ2-7; the D is unclear. The CDR3 covers 15 residues. The germline V gene encodes CDR1 LGHNA and CDR2 YSLEER. The V end lost 1 base, the J end lost 7 bases, and 17 bases lay between the germline ends. Written as DNA, the CDR3 is TGCGCCAGCAGCCAAGGGAAGGCCCTTTTTGGAGAGCAGTACTTC. Amino acids: CASSQGKALFGEQYF.